The 9 T cell receptor beta chains below come from one sample, sequenced in a study of blood T cell repertoires in COVID-19. Libraries were prepared by immunoSEQ multiplex PCR; TCRdb keeps only in-frame clonotypes and omits some of them. The profile shows about 44,000 clones, around four fifths of them singletons. The source material was peripheral blood. The origin of the receptors is a human donor in a cohort sampled during active COVID-19.

The genes are TRBV6-1 and TRBJ2-1; D is unresolved. Germline-derived CDR1 and CDR2 are MNHNS and SASEGT. This CDR3 is built from 16 residues. The ends were cut back, 2 bases at V and 0 bases at J, with 11 bases in the middle. CDR3 bases: TGTGCCAGCAGTGAAAGGCCCGGAGACTCCTACAATGAGCAGTTCTTC. Encoded protein: CASSERPGDSYNEQFF.

The rearrangement uses TRBV20-1 and TRBJ2-7; D gene uncertain. V shed 2 bases and J shed 4 bases, with 6 bases lying between them. Germline V gene sequence: CDR1 DFQATT, CDR2 SNEGSKA (reference sequence). This CDR3 region has 11 residues. DNA of the CDR3: TGCAGTGCTAGACCCCAATACGAGCAGTACTTC. Translating gives CSARPQYEQYF.

This chain uses TRBV6-1 with TRBJ1-3; possible D gene TRBD1, 5 bases. From germline, CDR1 is MNHNS and CDR2 SASEGT. CDR3 size: 18 residues. V lost 2 bases to trimming and J lost 0 bases, with 17 bases between them. CDR3 sequence (DNA): TGTGCCAGCAGTGAATATGGCAGGGAGGAAGCCTCTGGAAACACCATATATTTT. Protein product: CASSEYGREEASGNTIYF.

The V and J genes are TRBV9 and TRBJ2-1, with TRBD1 matching over 11 bases. This CDR3 region has 14 residues. With 4 bases clipped from V and 10 bases from J, the junction kept 7 bases outside the gene matches. CDR1 and CDR2 from the germline V gene are SGDLS and YYNGEE. The CDR3 bases are TGTGCCAGCAGCCCCAGGGACAGGGGGGAAGAGCAGTTCTTC. Translated, it gives CASSPRDRGEEQFF. The full variable domain, in which reference TRBV9 and TRBJ2-1 provide the parts outside the CDR3, is DSGVTQTPKHLITATGQRVTLRCSPRSGDLSVYWYQQSLDQGLQFLIQYYNGEERAKGNILERFSAQQFPDLHSELNLSSLELGDSALYFCASSPRDRGEEQFFGPGTRLTVL.

The chain employs TRBV29-1 and TRBJ2-5; 10 positions match TRBD2. CDR1 SQVTM and CDR2 ANQGSEA come from the germline V gene. The ends lost 1 base at V and 5 bases at J; junction bases unmatched: 7. The CDR3 sequence is 15 residues long. The CDR3 sequence: CSVEASGGNWETQYF. In DNA, the CDR3 is TGCAGCGTTGAAGCTAGCGGGGGTAACTGGGAGACCCAGTACTTC. Drawing the rest from reference TRBV29-1 and TRBJ2-5, the complete variable domain is SAVISQKPSRDICQRGTSLTIQCQVDSQVTMMFWYRQQPGQSLTLIATANQGSEATYESGFVIDKFPISRPNLTFSTLTVSNMSPEDSSIYLCSVEASGGNWETQYFGPGTRLLVL.

V usage is TRBV28 and J usage is TRBJ2-5; 12 nucleotides match TRBD2. Trimming cost V 6 bases and J 5 bases; bases outside gene matches: 10. The CDR3 spans 16 residues. Germline V gene sequence: CDR1 MDHEN, CDR2 SYDVKM. CDR3 sequence (DNA): TGTGCCAGCAGAAGCTGGGGACTAGCGGGTCTGGAGACCCAGTACTTC. It yields the protein CASRSWGLAGLETQYF.

V usage is TRBV11-2 and J usage is TRBJ1-5; D not certain. The CDR3 is 13 amino acids. With 5 bases removed from V and 7 bases from J, the gap between germline ends came to 12 bases. Germline V CDR1 and CDR2: SGHAT, FQNNGV. The CDR3 reads CASSIDTFQPQHF. The CDR3, as DNA: TGTGCCAGCAGCATTGACACCTTCCAGCCCCAGCATTTT.

The V gene is TRBV7-3, the J gene TRBJ2-3; 11 positions match TRBD2. The ends lost 5 bases at V and 6 bases at J; junction bases unmatched: 13. CDR1 and CDR2 from the germline V gene are SGHTA and FQGTGA. This CDR3 region has 17 residues. In DNA, the CDR3 is TGTGCCAGCAGCCCCCACTCTAGCGGGGGGATAAGGGATACGCAGTATTTT. Translated, it gives CASSPHSSGGIRDTQYF.

This clone was seen a single time. This chain links TRBV12-5 with TRBJ2-7, with D tentatively TRBD2 (6 bases). Trimming shortened V by 4 bases and J by 7 bases, and 20 bases separated the two germline ends. There are 15 residues in the CDR3. Germline assignment: CDR1 LGHNT and CDR2 FRNRAP. DNA for the CDR3: TGTGCTAGTGGTTGGGCCGGGACTGGGGTTAGGGAGCAGTACTTC. It specifies CASGWAGTGVREQYF. Using reference TRBV12-5 and TRBJ2-7 for the parts outside the CDR3, the full variable domain is DARVTQTPRHKVTEMGQEVTMRCQPILGHNTVFWYRQTMMQGLELLAYFRNRAPLDDSGMPKDRFSAEMPDATLATLKIQPSEPRDSAVYFCASGWAGTGVREQYFGPGTRLTVT.